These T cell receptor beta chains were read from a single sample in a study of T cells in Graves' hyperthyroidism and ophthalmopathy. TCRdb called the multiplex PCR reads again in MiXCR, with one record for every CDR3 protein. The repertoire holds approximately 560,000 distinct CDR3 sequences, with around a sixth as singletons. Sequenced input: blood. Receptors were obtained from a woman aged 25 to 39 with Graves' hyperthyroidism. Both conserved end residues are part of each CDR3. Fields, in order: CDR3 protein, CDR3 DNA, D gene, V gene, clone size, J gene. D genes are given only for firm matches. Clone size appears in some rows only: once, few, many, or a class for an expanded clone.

CDR3aa: CASSVGQGDSPLHF
CDR3nt: TGTGCCAGCAGTGTAGGACAGGGGGATTCACCCCTCCACTTT
d_gene: TRBD1
v_gene: TRBV12-3/TRBV12-4
abundance: NA
j_gene: TRBJ1-6

CDR3aa: CASSLAISGGNQETQYF
CDR3nt: TGTGCCAGCAGCTTAGCGATTTCAGGGGGAAACCAAGAGACCCAGTACTTC
d_gene: TRBD1
v_gene: TRBV7-9
abundance: many
j_gene: TRBJ2-5

CDR3aa: CSASPGSLSYEQYF
CDR3nt: TGCAGTGCTAGTCCAGGTTCACTCTCCTACGAGCAGTACTTC
d_gene: NA
v_gene: TRBV20-1
abundance: many
j_gene: TRBJ2-7

CDR3aa: CAISAGTVDSPLHF
CDR3nt: TGTGCCATCAGTGCTGGGACAGTGGATTCACCCCTCCACTTT
d_gene: TRBD1
v_gene: TRBV10-3
abundance: many
j_gene: TRBJ1-6

CDR3aa: CASSQDRVGTDTQYF
CDR3nt: TGCGCCAGCAGCCAAGACAGGGTTGGGACAGATACGCAGTATTTT
d_gene: NA
v_gene: TRBV4-1
abundance: few
j_gene: TRBJ2-3

CDR3aa: CASSPVARMTDPSFF
CDR3nt: TGTGCCAGCAGCCCCGTCGCCAGGATGACAGATCCGTCTTTCTTT
d_gene: NA
v_gene: TRBV7-6
abundance: few
j_gene: TRBJ1-1

CDR3aa: CASSQVSSYEQYF
CDR3nt: TGTGCCAGCAGCCAAGTTTCGAGCTACGAGCAGTACTTC
d_gene: NA
v_gene: TRBV4-1
abundance: many
j_gene: TRBJ2-7

CDR3aa: CASSQLGGLPYGYTF
CDR3nt: TGCGCCAGCAGCCAACTCGGCGGATTACCCTATGGCTACACCTTC
d_gene: NA
v_gene: TRBV4-3
abundance: NA
j_gene: TRBJ1-2

CDR3aa: CASSQDLDGQLGTQYF
CDR3nt: TGTGCCAGCAGCCAAGATCTGGACGGCCAATTGGGTACGCAGTATTTT
d_gene: NA
v_gene: TRBV14
abundance: many
j_gene: TRBJ2-3

CDR3aa: CAWGWREDTQYF
CDR3nt: TGTGCCTGGGGCTGGCGTGAAGATACGCAGTATTTT
d_gene: NA
v_gene: TRBV30
abundance: few
j_gene: TRBJ2-3

CDR3aa: CASSRRQALFGEKLFF
CDR3nt: TGTGCCAGCAGTCGTAGACAGGCCCTATTCGGTGAAAAACTGTTTTTT
d_gene: NA
v_gene: TRBV6-1
abundance: few
j_gene: TRBJ1-4

CDR3aa: CASTPPGTGSTDTQYF
CDR3nt: TGTGCCAGCACCCCACCGGGGACTGGCAGCACAGATACGCAGTATTTT
d_gene: NA
v_gene: TRBV5-5
abundance: many
j_gene: TRBJ2-3

CDR3aa: CSASTGEASGREETQYF
CDR3nt: TGCAGTGCTTCAACAGGGGAGGCTAGCGGGAGGGAAGAGACCCAGTACTTC
d_gene: TRBD2
v_gene: TRBV20-1
abundance: many
j_gene: TRBJ2-5

CDR3aa: CASSTGQAEQYF
CDR3nt: TGTGCCAGCAGCACCGGACAGGCCGAGCAGTACTTC
d_gene: TRBD1
v_gene: TRBV5-6
abundance: many
j_gene: TRBJ2-7

CDR3aa: CATSRDRAGGPLKLTDTQYF
CDR3nt: TGTGCCACCAGCAGAGATAGGGCGGGAGGGCCTCTTAAGCTCACAGATACGCAGTATTTT
d_gene: TRBD2
v_gene: TRBV15
abundance: NA
j_gene: TRBJ2-3

CDR3aa: CASSQGSPGYGYTF
CDR3nt: TGTGCCAGCAGCCAAGGATCTCCAGGTTATGGCTACACCTTC
d_gene: NA
v_gene: TRBV3-1
abundance: many
j_gene: TRBJ1-2

CDR3aa: CASTSAGGYNEQFF
CDR3nt: TGTGCCAGTACCTCGGCTGGGGGCTACAATGAGCAGTTCTTC
d_gene: NA
v_gene: TRBV19
abundance: NA
j_gene: TRBJ2-1

CDR3aa: CASSRDSSRTGELFF
CDR3nt: TGTGCCAGCAGCCGAGACTCCTCTAGGACCGGGGAGCTGTTTTTT
d_gene: NA
v_gene: TRBV2
abundance: many
j_gene: TRBJ2-2

CDR3aa: CASSISLAGTYEQYF
CDR3nt: TGTGCCAGTAGTATTTCCCTAGCGGGAACCTACGAGCAGTACTTC
d_gene: TRBD2
v_gene: TRBV19
abundance: NA
j_gene: TRBJ2-7

CDR3aa: CSARAGLAGAHGDTQYF
CDR3nt: TGCAGTGCTCGAGCCGGACTAGCGGGAGCTCATGGAGATACGCAGTATTTT
d_gene: TRBD2
v_gene: TRBV20-1
abundance: many
j_gene: TRBJ2-3

CDR3aa: CASRRTGTTNEKLFF
CDR3nt: TGTGCCAGCAGACGAACAGGGACAACTAATGAAAAACTGTTTTTT
d_gene: NA
v_gene: TRBV6-1
abundance: many
j_gene: TRBJ1-4

CDR3aa: CASSFGGTYNEQFF
CDR3nt: TGTGCCAGCAGCTTCGGCGGGACCTACAATGAGCAGTTCTTC
d_gene: NA
v_gene: TRBV5-5
abundance: many
j_gene: TRBJ2-1

CDR3aa: CASSLGLAGVGHEQFF
CDR3nt: TGTGCCAGCAGTTTAGGACTAGCGGGAGTTGGCCATGAGCAGTTCTTC
d_gene: TRBD2
v_gene: TRBV27
abundance: many
j_gene: TRBJ2-1

CDR3aa: CASSLIGAGQETQYF
CDR3nt: TGTGCTAGCAGCTTAATCGGGGCAGGGCAAGAGACCCAGTACTTC
d_gene: NA
v_gene: TRBV7-7
abundance: NA
j_gene: TRBJ2-5

CDR3aa: CAILGGTGEQFF
CDR3nt: TGTGCCATCCTGGGCGGGACGGGTGAGCAGTTCTTC
d_gene: NA
v_gene: TRBV10-3
abundance: few
j_gene: TRBJ2-1

CDR3aa: CASSIDTAEPSYEQYF
CDR3nt: TGTGCCAGTAGTATAGATACGGCAGAACCCTCCTACGAGCAGTACTTC
d_gene: NA
v_gene: TRBV19
abundance: NA
j_gene: TRBJ2-7

CDR3aa: CASRLLDQPQHF
CDR3nt: TGTGCCAGCAGGCTATTGGATCAGCCCCAGCATTTT
d_gene: NA
v_gene: TRBV28
abundance: many
j_gene: TRBJ1-5

CDR3aa: CSVKRDGYEQYF
CDR3nt: TGCAGCGTTAAACGGGATGGTTACGAGCAGTACTTC
d_gene: NA
v_gene: TRBV29-1
abundance: many
j_gene: TRBJ2-7

CDR3aa: CASTLAPGRRSDTQYF
CDR3nt: TGTGCCAGCACCTTAGCCCCCGGGAGGCGGTCAGATACGCAGTATTTT
d_gene: TRBD2
v_gene: TRBV12-3/TRBV12-4
abundance: many
j_gene: TRBJ2-3

CDR3aa: CASGQRQGQDSPLHF
CDR3nt: TGTGCCAGCGGCCAACGACAGGGGCAGGATTCACCCCTCCACTTT
d_gene: TRBD1
v_gene: TRBV11-2
abundance: NA
j_gene: TRBJ1-6

CDR3aa: CASRPTQGGGNTEAFF
CDR3nt: TGTGCCAGCAGACCGACACAGGGTGGGGGGAACACTGAAGCTTTCTTT
d_gene: NA
v_gene: TRBV6-1
abundance: many
j_gene: TRBJ1-1

CDR3aa: CSFKRTSGYNEQFF
CDR3nt: TGCAGCTTCAAGAGGACTAGCGGATACAATGAGCAGTTCTTC
d_gene: TRBD2
v_gene: TRBV20-1
abundance: NA
j_gene: TRBJ2-1

CDR3aa: CASSQDRVREGVDEQYF
CDR3nt: TGTGCCAGCAGCCAAGATCGAGTGCGGGAGGGTGTCGACGAGCAGTACTTC
d_gene: TRBD2
v_gene: TRBV3-1
abundance: many
j_gene: TRBJ2-7

CDR3aa: CASSRAGSSYNEQFF
CDR3nt: TGTGCCAGCAGTAGAGCGGGGAGCTCCTACAATGAGCAGTTCTTC
d_gene: TRBD2
v_gene: TRBV2
abundance: many
j_gene: TRBJ2-1

CDR3aa: CASSFGDGELFF
CDR3nt: TGTGCCAGCAGTTTTGGGGACGGGGAGCTGTTTTTT
d_gene: NA
v_gene: TRBV12-3/TRBV12-4
abundance: many
j_gene: TRBJ2-2

CDR3aa: CASSLGGQGLQPQHF
CDR3nt: TGTGCCAGCAGCTTGGGAGGACAGGGCCTACAGCCCCAGCATTTT
d_gene: TRBD1
v_gene: TRBV5-8
abundance: few
j_gene: TRBJ1-5

CDR3aa: CASSTPGGITEAFF
CDR3nt: TGTGCCAGTAGTACCCCAGGCGGGATTACCGAAGCTTTCTTT
d_gene: NA
v_gene: TRBV19
abundance: NA
j_gene: TRBJ1-1